This entry is about one T cell receptor (beta chain). In the original analysis: How many nucleated cells were present was estimated from reference gene primer amplification. The method was immunoSEQ multiplex PCR; TCRdb's version includes in-frame clones alone and lacks a portion of them. V and J calls and clone size are copied from that table; D and trimming were computed from the DNA. The sample has 150,000 to 200,000 clones, approximately 90% seen once; the top ten hold approximately 24%. V was cut by 6 bases and J by 5 bases, with 13 bases left in between. The CDR3 has 13 amino acids. CDR1 and CDR2 from the germline V gene are SNHLY and FYNNEI. The data originate from a study of blood T cell repertoires in COVID-19. About the research overall: Researchers got acute and convalescent COVID-19 samples from the United States, Italy and Spain. PBMCs, B-cell-depleted T cells, or T cells provided the cDNA or gDNA that made up the material.

V is TRBV2 and J is TRBJ2-5; perhaps TRBD2 as D (5 bases). This TCR derives from a man aged 55 to 70 with acute or convalescent COVID-19. The sequenced sample consisted of peripheral blood. This chain's CDR3 is CASRATRGETQYF. In nucleotides, the CDR3 is TGTGCCAGCAGAGCGACACGCGGGGAGACCCAGTACTTC.